This record concerns one T cell receptor beta chain sequence. Its antigen specificity is not known. Base qualities are missing; no much larger clone stands one base away. Inclusive of the bounding cysteine and phenylalanine, the CDR3 is 15 residues long. Just CDR3 DNA is preserved here, 45 bases in frame from base 1. The germline V gene provides CDR1 SGDLS and CDR2 YYNGEE. Cut back by 7 bases and 2 bases, the V and J ends lie 16 bases apart. TCRbeta CDR3 regions were amplified from genomic DNA using the immunoSEQ Assay, a bias-controlled multiplex PCR. In the authors' own workflow: The number of nucleated cells in each sample was estimated from the amplification of reference gene primers within the assay. To quantify the absolute abundance of each unique TCRbeta CDR3 rearrangement, sequence reads were collapsed and filtered. For each sample, productive Simpson clonality was calculated as the square root of Simpson's diversity index over productive rearrangements. Imported from immuneACCESS, the table was reduced by TCRdb to in-frame sequences with V and J called. These copies leave out some clones; in studies compared against another copy, an unresolved V gene accounts for under half, and the cause of the remainder is not known. V and J calls and clone size are copied from that table; D and trimming were computed from the DNA. Here the sample has some 110,000 clones; 80% to 85% occur a single time. The ten top clones hold around 0.77% of the sample.

This specimen belongs to a study of blood T cell repertoires in COVID-19 (dated by TCRdb to 2020 to 2021). Looking at the study overall: Samples from collaborators originated in the United States, Italy and Spain and spanned both the acute and convalescent phases of COVID-19. Deeply sampled blood TCRbeta repertoires from subjects exposed to, actively infected with, or recovered from COVID-19 were included in the dataset. The samples were drawn from two sources: the first 160 participants of the ongoing ImmuneRACE study, and over 1,000 subjects contributed by 6 global collaborators. Sample metadata almost always included a de-identified subject ID, COVID-19 status, age in years and sex. A freely available public database, intended as a resource for researchers studying the immune response to SARS-CoV-2, is where the repertoires were released. The prospective study material was composed of cDNA or gDNA derived from T cells, B-cell-depleted T cells, or PBMCs. Where available, HLA class I and class II types were taken from metadata supplied by the sample provider and were not determined by assay-based typing. Study-level results and caveats: Clinical and demographic metadata were provided uncurated, with the amount varying by source and participant.

The collaborating institutions used their own protocols to collect whole blood in K2EDTA tubes. For TCRbeta analysis, collaborators shipped samples in one of three forms: frozen whole blood, isolated PBMCs, or DNA extracted from either of those sample types. The rearranged segments are TRBV9 and TRBJ1-5; TRBD1 is a possible D gene, resting on 6 matching bases. Sequenced: peripheral blood. The clonotype comes from a woman between 65 and 79 years old with acute or convalescent COVID-19. The CDR3: CASAAGAAGNQPQHF. The nucleotide sequence reads TGTGCCAGCGCCGCGGGGGCCGCGGGCAATCAGCCCCAGCATTTT.